The clone carrying this T cell receptor (beta chain) has a single count. Blood sampling was done at baseline, cycle 4 day 1, and cycle 7 day 1. The CDR3 spans 14 residues. The V end lost 3 bases, the J end lost 8 bases, and 16 bases lay between the germline ends. Germline V gene data show CDR1 as SGDLS and CDR2 as YYNGEE. The record originates from a study of OX40 agonist ivuxolimab in advanced cancers. The repertoire was sequenced with immunoSEQ multiplex PCR; TCRdb's copy has only in-frame clones and lacks some. The repertoire holds some 86,000 clones, with about 91% as singletons. The receptor was isolated from an adult with an advanced solid tumor such as melanoma, head and neck, liver or kidney cancer. The sample here was CD4+ or CD8+ T cells sorted from blood, taken in a trial of the OX40 agonist ivuxolimab. V is TRBV9 and J is TRBJ2-3; D tentatively fits TRBD1 or TRBD2 (5 bases each). CDR3 bases: TGTGCCAGCAGCGAGGGCCTCCTTGGGGGTACGCAGTATTTT. Translation gives CASSEGLLGGTQYF.